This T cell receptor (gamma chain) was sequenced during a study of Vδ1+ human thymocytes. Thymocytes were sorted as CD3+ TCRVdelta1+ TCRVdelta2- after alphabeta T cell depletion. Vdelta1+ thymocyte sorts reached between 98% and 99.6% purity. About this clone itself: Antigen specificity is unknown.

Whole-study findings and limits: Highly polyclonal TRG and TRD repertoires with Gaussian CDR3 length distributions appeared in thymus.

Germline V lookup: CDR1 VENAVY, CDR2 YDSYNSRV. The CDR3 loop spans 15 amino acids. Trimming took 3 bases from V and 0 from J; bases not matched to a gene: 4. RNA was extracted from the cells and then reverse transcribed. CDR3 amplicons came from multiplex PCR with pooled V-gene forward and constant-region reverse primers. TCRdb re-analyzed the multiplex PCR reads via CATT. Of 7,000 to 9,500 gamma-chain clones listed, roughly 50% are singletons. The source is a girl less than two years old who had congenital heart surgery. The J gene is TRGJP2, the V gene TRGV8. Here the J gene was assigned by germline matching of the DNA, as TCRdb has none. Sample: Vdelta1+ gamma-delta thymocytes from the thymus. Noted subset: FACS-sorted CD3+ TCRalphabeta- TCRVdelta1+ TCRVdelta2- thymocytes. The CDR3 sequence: CATWDLHSSDWIKTF. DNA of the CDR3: TGTGCCACCTGGGATCTTCATAGTAGTGATTGGATCAAGACGTTT.